This T cell receptor beta chain stems from a study of T cells in Graves' hyperthyroidism and ophthalmopathy (dated by TCRdb to about 2019). About the investigation overall: Peripheral blood samples were taken at initial diagnosis, before any treatment was given. A discovery cohort of roughly 96 patients, roughly 45 with Graves' ophthalmopathy and approximately 55 with stable Graves' hyperthyroidism, was used to find distinguishing TCR V-J signatures. Prospective prediction of ophthalmopathy was tested in an independent validation cohort of approximately 18 hyperthyroidism patients and 17 patients who later progressed to ophthalmopathy. For training and testing, the 100 or so patients in the discovery cohort were randomly divided in a 7:3 ratio. The study also compared thyroid tissue and blood T-cell repertoires from a handful of Graves' hyperthyroidism patients. Once sampling was done, hyperthyroidism patients were given methimazole at a starting dose of 30 mg daily, whereas ophthalmopathy patients were given high-dose intravenous methylprednisolone. The paper describes TCR Vbeta CDR3 sequencing of 135 peripheral blood samples, made up of roughly 45 ophthalmopathy patients, 70 to 75 hyperthyroidism patients and some 17 progressor patients. Overall results and qualifications from the work: Most expanded thyroid clonotypes (frequency above 0.001) were also detected in blood, suggesting blood repertoires may reflect thyroid immune responses. In validation, progression to ophthalmopathy was predicted by the model with roughly 71% sensitivity and 72% to 85% specificity, a median of roughly 6 months before onset. No statistical method was used to fix the sample size in advance, and group allocation was not hidden from the investigators. A model built on a 13 V-J signature distinguished ophthalmopathy from stable hyperthyroidism, reaching around 88% sensitivity and approximately 81% specificity in cross-validation and 80%/75% in testing.

TCR beta CDR3 regions were amplified from RNA transcripts. The TCR CDR3 was subjected to a first round of RT-PCR using the HTBI primer set and the Qiagen OneStep RT-PCR kit. Libraries were constructed in a second round of multiplex PCR, after which size selection and purification were performed. Libraries were sequenced paired-end with 100 bp reads on an Illumina HiSeq2000. The source study handled its data this way. Raw data were processed with SOAPnuke, discarding reads with adapters, uncalled bases, mean Phred below 15, or no exact constant-primer or identifier match. COPE v1.2.5 was used to merge high-quality paired reads, and clonotypes were defined as unique nucleotide sequences. Clonotypes were aligned to IMGT TRBV, TRBD and TRBJ reference segments using MiTCR v1.1. The analysis was restricted to V-J combinations with a frequency above 0.0001, which together covered 99.2% of the repertoires. The TCS score was defined as F50 (clonal expansion) divided by E x V (chaos), with BLOSUM62-based TCRdist calculated between CDR3 peptides within each V-J. Welch's t-statistics and random forest reduced around 520 V-J features to roughly 13, which were used in a naive Bayes classifier (R e1071). TCRdb's own reprocessing of the public reads used fastp at Q25 and MiXCR and kept productive beta chains. Records with the same CDR3 protein are collapsed into one entry carrying the most frequent genes and DNA. What appears here as the V and J calls and clone size reflects TCRdb's work, not the paper's. The table for this sample lists roughly 400,000 distinct CDR3 sequences; about 14% of them were counted only once. The ten largest account for 28% of the sample.

The CDR3 measures 15 amino acids from cysteine to phenylalanine. The only DNA kept is the CDR3, 45 bases in frame from the first base. Per the germline V gene, KGHSH is the CDR1 and LQKENI is the CDR2. The V end gives up 2 bases and the J end 7 bases, leaving 5 bases in the junction not matched to a gene. This clonotype was counted many times. The antigen this receptor binds is unknown. The sample holds no much larger clone one base away, and base qualities are not on file. Ophthalmopathy patients had moderately to severely active disease, Clinical Activity Score of at least 3, NOSPECS grade of at least 4, and duration under 3 months. Patients with uncontrolled infections, other autoimmune diseases, pregnancy or lactation were excluded. Diagnoses were established on the basis of clinical symptoms, serum thyroxine and TRAb, thyroid ultrasound, and orbital computed tomography. PBMCs were isolated from 8 to 10 ml of fresh peripheral blood by Ficoll-Paque density gradient centrifugation. Total RNA was extracted using Trizol reagent, and RNA quality was assessed on an Agilent 2100 Bioanalyzer.

The rearranged chain carries TRBV18 and TRBJ1-4, with 9 bases in between that match TRBD1. Sequencing was carried out using blood. The TCR originated in a middle-aged man with Graves' ophthalmopathy. The DNA reads as follows: TGTGCCAGCTCACCAAACGGACAGGGGACTGAAAAACTGTTTTTT. Its protein is CASSPNGQGTEKLFF.